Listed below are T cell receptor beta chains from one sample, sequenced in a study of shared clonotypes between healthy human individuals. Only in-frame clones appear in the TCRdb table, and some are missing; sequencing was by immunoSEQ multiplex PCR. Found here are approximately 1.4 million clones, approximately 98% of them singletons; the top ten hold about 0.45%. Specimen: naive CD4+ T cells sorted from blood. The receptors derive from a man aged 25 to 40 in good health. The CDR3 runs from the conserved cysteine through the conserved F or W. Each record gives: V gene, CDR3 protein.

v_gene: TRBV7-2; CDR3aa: CASSLGKNTEAFF
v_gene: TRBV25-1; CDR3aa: CASSEFGIGELFF
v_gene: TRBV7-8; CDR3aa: CASSVIPSGNTIYF
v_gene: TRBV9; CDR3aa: CASSVALTQQSLYNEQFF
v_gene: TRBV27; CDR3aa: CASSSQGTPDEQYF
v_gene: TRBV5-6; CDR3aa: CASSLWGSGNQPQHF
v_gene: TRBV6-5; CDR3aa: CASSYSHVNEQFF
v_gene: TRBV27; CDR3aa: CASSLSQELAGFTDTQYF
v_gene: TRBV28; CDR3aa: CASKIRGLAGANIIEQYF
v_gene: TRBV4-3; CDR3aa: CASSQALGTDNQPQHF
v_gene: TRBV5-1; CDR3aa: CASSPIVAQGGYEQYF
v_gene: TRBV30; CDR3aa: CASEQGNYGYTF
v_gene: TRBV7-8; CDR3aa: CASSPQGYSNQPQHF
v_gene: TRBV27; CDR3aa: CASSFKGGGEKLFF
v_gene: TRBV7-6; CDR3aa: CASSWGHRSYEQYF
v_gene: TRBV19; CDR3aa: CASSIGGPGPTGELFF
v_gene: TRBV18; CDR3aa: CASSPLWRDLDTQYF
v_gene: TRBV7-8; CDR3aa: CASSLVTGGPYEQYF
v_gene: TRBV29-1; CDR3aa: CSGDHGEAFF
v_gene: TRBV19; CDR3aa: CASSLYLTSGSYNEQFF
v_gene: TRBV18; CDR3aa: CASSLPLRDPTIAQFF
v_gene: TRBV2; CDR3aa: CASSDWRGTGNTGELFF
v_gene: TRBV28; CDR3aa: CASSFPRGRGTGELFF
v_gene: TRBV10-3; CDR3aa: CAISDVASGPINTGELFF